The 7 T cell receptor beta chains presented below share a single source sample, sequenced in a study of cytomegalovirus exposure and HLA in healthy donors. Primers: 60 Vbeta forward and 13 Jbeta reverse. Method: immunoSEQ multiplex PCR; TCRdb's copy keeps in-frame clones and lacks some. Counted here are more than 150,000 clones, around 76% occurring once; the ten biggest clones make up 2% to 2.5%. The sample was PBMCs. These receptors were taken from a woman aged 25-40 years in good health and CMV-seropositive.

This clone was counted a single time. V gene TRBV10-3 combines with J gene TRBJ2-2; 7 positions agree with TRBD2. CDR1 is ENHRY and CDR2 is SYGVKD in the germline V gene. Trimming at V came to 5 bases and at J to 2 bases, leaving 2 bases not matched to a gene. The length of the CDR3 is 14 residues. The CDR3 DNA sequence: TGTGCCATCAGTCGCGGGGGAAACACCGGGGAGCTGTTTTTT. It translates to CAISRGGNTGELFF.

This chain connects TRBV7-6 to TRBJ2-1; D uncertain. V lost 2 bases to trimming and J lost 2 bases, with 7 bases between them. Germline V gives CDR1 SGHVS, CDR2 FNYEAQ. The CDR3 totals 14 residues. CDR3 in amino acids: CASSLTATYNEQFF. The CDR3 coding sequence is TGTGCCAGCAGCTTAACTGCTACCTACAATGAGCAGTTCTTC. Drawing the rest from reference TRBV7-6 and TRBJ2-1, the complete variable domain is GAGVSQSPRYKVTKRGQDVALRCDPISGHVSLYWYRQALGQGPEFLTYFNYEAQQDKSGLPNDRFSAERPEGSISTLTIQRTEQRDSAMYRCASSLTATYNEQFFGPGTRLTVL.

In DNA form, the CDR3 reads TGTGCCAGCAGCTTGTACATTGGGAACACCGGGGAGCTGTTTTTT. Translating it yields CASSLYIGNTGELFF. The chain links TRBV5-4 to TRBJ2-2; D is undetermined. V was cut by 1 base and J by 1 base, with 8 bases left in between. The CDR3 has 15 residues. Germline CDR1 and CDR2: SGHNT and YYREEE (reference sequence).

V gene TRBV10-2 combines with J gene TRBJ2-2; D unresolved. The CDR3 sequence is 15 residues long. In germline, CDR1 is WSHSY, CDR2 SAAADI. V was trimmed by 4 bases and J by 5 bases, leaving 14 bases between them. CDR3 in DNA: TGCGCCAGCAGTGCTGGAGACGGCCAAACCGGGGAGCTGTTTTTT. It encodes CASSAGDGQTGELFF.

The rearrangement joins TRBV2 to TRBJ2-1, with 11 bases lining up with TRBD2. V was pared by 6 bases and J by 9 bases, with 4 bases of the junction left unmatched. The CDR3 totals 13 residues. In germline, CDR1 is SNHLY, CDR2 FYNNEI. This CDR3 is CASSPSGGREQFF. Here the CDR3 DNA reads TGTGCCAGCAGCCCTAGCGGGGGGCGTGAGCAGTTCTTC.

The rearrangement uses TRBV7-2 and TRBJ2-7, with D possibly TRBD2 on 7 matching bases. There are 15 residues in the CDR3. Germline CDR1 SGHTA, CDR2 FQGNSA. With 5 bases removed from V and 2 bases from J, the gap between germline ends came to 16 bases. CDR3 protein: CASSLGGGAAYEQYF. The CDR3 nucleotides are TGTGCCAGCAGCCTGGGGGGGGGCGCCGCCTACGAGCAGTACTTC.

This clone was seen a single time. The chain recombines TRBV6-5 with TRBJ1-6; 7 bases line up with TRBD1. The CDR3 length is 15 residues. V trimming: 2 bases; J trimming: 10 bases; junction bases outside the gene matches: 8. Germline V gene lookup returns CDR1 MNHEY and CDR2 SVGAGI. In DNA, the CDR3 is TGTGCCAGCAGTTACGCGACAGGGTCCCGCTCACCCCTCCACTTT. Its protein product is CASSYATGSRSPLHF.